This section outlines one T cell receptor beta chain sequence together with its context. The antigen is undetermined. Total RNA, at roughly 3,700 ng, went into every TCR library. TCRdb reprocessed the 5' RACE reads; each CDR3 protein has one entry and no DNA is given. Its clone listing holds just over 300,000 distinct CDR3 sequences. The CDR3 length is 14 residues. Germline V CDR1 and CDR2: SGHTA, FQGNSA. These data are taken from a study of monozygotic twins with inflammatory bowel disease. Study-wide points: Among IBD patients, TCRbeta diversity (inverse Simpson) was lower than in healthy co-twins.

T cells were not sorted, and total RNA was isolated straight from whole blood. The gene calls are TRBV7-2 and TRBJ1-6; TCRdb returns TRBD1, unconfirmable since there is no DNA. This clonotype originated in a human donor with ulcerative colitis or Crohn's disease, or a healthy co-twin of an affected twin (not recorded which). The source material was blood. The CDR3 loop reads CASSLGADNSPLHF.